The T cell receptor (beta chain) under discussion was sequenced for a study of T cell responses to AZD1222 COVID-19 vaccine. Method: immunoSEQ multiplex PCR; TCRdb's copy keeps in-frame clones and lacks some. The profile shows some 180,000 clones, approximately 92% of them singletons. Germline V gene lookup returns CDR1 LGHDT and CDR2 YNNKEL (reference sequence). The CDR3 has 14 amino acids. The ends were cut back, 0 bases at V and 7 bases at J, with 9 bases in the middle. The sample in question was peripheral blood, obtained on day 0 of AZD1222 vaccination. The TCR was taken from an adult in good health. V is TRBV3-1 (or the pseudogene TRBV3-2) and J is TRBJ1-4, with no clear D. In DNA form, the CDR3 reads TGTGCCAGCAGCCAAGATCGACCAGGTGAAAAACTGTTTTTT. Translated, it gives CASSQDRPGEKLFF.